A single T cell receptor beta chain is shown here with its context. What it binds is not known. CDR1 and CDR2 (germline): SGHRS, YFSETQ. The CDR3 contains 15 residues. Unmatched junction bases numbered 7, after V lost 7 bases and J lost 6 bases. This record comes from a study of shared clonotypes between healthy human individuals. Study outcomes and limitations: Rarefaction indicated that sorted-subset sequencing remained incomplete although depth was large. Naive subsets typically showed greater estimated richness than memory subsets.

It was across several immunoSEQ plates that each subset's genomic DNA was evenly split. How the authors handled the data: Junction-only sequences without quality scores were provided by ImmunoSEQ, so filtering was different. The data were produced by immunoSEQ multiplex PCR, yet TCRdb's version contains in-frame clones alone and is incomplete. V and J calls and clone size are copied from that table; D and trimming were computed from the DNA. The table has over a million clones, roughly 96% seen once; the top ten hold approximately 1.1%. Source material: naive CD4+ T cells sorted from blood. Regarding subset: CD45RA+ positively selected. The genes are TRBV5-1 and TRBJ2-1; 13 bases are shared with TRBD2. This clonotype was sampled from a man aged 30 to 45 in good health. CDR3 residues: CASSWTSGSFNEQFF. The CDR3 DNA reads as TGCGCCAGCTCCTGGACTAGCGGGAGTTTCAATGAGCAGTTCTTC.